The clone carrying this T cell receptor (beta chain) was seen only a few times. What it recognizes is unknown. The CDR3 length is 14 residues. CDR1 SQVTM and CDR2 ANQGSEA come from the germline V gene. After removal of 8 bases from V and 6 bases from J, the junction contained 13 bases not matched to a gene. A second about 7 to 12 cycle PCR used barcoded and J-beta primers. TCRdb itself ran the 5' RACE reads through MiXCR, one entry per CDR3 protein. Counted here are 750,000 to 950,000 distinct CDR3 sequences, 25% to 30% occurring once; the ten biggest clones make up about 2.9%. Investigators took about 9.4 milliliters of peripheral blood from every donor. The entry originates in a study of blood T cells in healthy people across ages. General study points: Strong correlation existed between TCR beta diversity and naive T cell percentage. Investigators viewed diversity estimates from one million T cells as underestimates, the study reported.

These same records also appear under a second study, on T cells of mothers and their children. From that report: Several million TCR beta reads per child versus over 8.5 million per mother.

Sequencing was performed on blood. The TCR comes from a boy aged 5-17 years in good health. The V call is TRBV29-1, the J call TRBJ2-3; 8 bases map to TRBD2. The CDR3 sequence is CSLTPGLVGDTQYF. Written as DNA, the CDR3 is TGCAGCCTAACCCCGGGACTAGTAGGGGATACGCAGTATTTT.